This T cell receptor (beta chain) was recovered during a study of a mutant IDH1 vaccine in newly diagnosed glioma. Points on this clone: Antigen: not known.

The V segment lost 0 bases and the J segment 2 bases; nucleotides outside the gene matches: 6. Germline lookup yields CDR1 SGHRS and CDR2 YFSETQ. CDR3 length equals 19 residues. Sequenced by immunoSEQ multiplex PCR; TCRdb stores in-frame clones only, minus some. The sample consists of nearly 55,000 clones, approximately 81% of them appearing once. Time point defined: week 35, safety follow-up. Vaccination comprised doses that each held 300 ug of mutant IDH1 20-mer peptide, plus topical imiquimod. The material was PBMCs, obtained from a glioma patient whose treatment included an IDH1 peptide vaccine. V and J are TRBV5-1 and TRBJ2-6; 12 nucleotides agree with TRBD1. The source of this sequence is a young woman with glioma. This CDR3 reads CASSLVSGTGGAGANVLTF. For the CDR3, the DNA is TGCGCCAGCAGCTTGGTTTCCGGGACAGGGGGCGCTGGGGCCAACGTCCTGACTTTC.